The 32 T cell receptor beta chains below come from one sample, sequenced in a study of blood T cell repertoires in COVID-19. Clones were sequenced by immunoSEQ multiplex PCR, and TCRdb holds only the in-frame ones, with some missing. The repertoire holds some 250,000 clones, approximately 82% seen once, with around 7.9% in the top ten. Sequencing was done on a sample of peripheral blood. The receptors were sampled from a middle-aged man with active or convalescent COVID-19.

The rearrangement links TRBV12-3 or TRBV12-4 to TRBJ2-4; TRBD2 might be the D (5 bases). V was clipped by 6 bases and J by 7 bases, with 10 bases between them. The CDR3 is 12 amino acids. The CDR3, as DNA: TGTGCCAGCAGGGGGAGAGGGAACATTCAGTACTTC. Its protein product is CASRGRGNIQYF.

The V and J genes are TRBV28 and TRBJ1-4, with 9 positions matching TRBD1. V dropped 9 bases and J dropped 7; count of bases not matched to a gene: 12. Germline values: CDR1 MDHEN, CDR2 SYDVKM. The CDR3 loop spans 15 amino acids. The CDR3 here is CASTGGARGGEKLFF. In DNA form, the CDR3 reads TGTGCCAGTACAGGGGGCGCGAGGGGTGGTGAAAAACTGTTTTTT. Together with reference TRBV28 and TRBJ1-4, the CDR3 gives the full variable domain: DVKVTQSSRYLVKRTGEKVFLECVQDMDHENMFWYRQDPGLGLRLIYFSYDVKMKEKGDIPEGYSVSREKKERFSLILESASTNQTSMYLCASTGGARGGEKLFFGSGTQLSVL.

The chain is built from TRBV7-2 and TRBJ2-3, with 7 bases identical to TRBD2. CDR1 SGHTA and CDR2 FQGNSA come from the germline V gene. V shed 2 bases and J 1 base; nucleotides not matched to a gene: 3. CDR3 length: 15 residues. In nucleotides, the CDR3 is TGTGCCAGCAGCTTAACGAGCGGGGGCACAGATACGCAGTATTTT. This gives the protein CASSLTSGGTDTQYF.

The chain couples TRBV5-4 to TRBJ2-1; D may be TRBD1 (6 bases). CDR3 length: 16 residues. The V end lost 4 bases, the J end lost 0 bases, and 14 bases lay between the germline ends. Germline V CDR1 and CDR2: SGHNT, YYREEE (reference sequence). CDR3 nucleotide sequence: TGTGCCAGCAGCGGGGACACCTCGAGCTCCTACAATGAGCAGTTCTTC. Protein product: CASSGDTSSSYNEQFF.

This clone was observed once. The V and J genes are TRBV10-3 and TRBJ2-7; 11 bases align to TRBD1. From germline, CDR1 is ENHRY and CDR2 SYGVKD. With 6 bases clipped from V and 3 bases from J, the junction kept 4 bases outside the gene matches. The CDR3 consists of 14 residues. CDR3 in DNA: TGTGCCATCAGGGGGACAGGGGGATTCTACGAGCAGTACTTC. It encodes CAIRGTGGFYEQYF.

The chain joins TRBV11-3 to TRBJ2-7; 9 nucleotides match TRBD1. V lost 1 base to trimming and J lost 3 bases; unmatched junction nucleotides: 7. Germline V gene sequence: CDR1 SGHNT, CDR2 YENEEA. CDR3 length: 16 amino acids. The CDR3 region is CASSLVGGQGLYEQYF. CDR3 nucleotides: TGTGCCAGCAGCTTAGTAGGGGGACAGGGTCTCTACGAGCAGTACTTC. The full variable domain, in which reference TRBV11-3 and TRBJ2-7 provide the parts outside the CDR3, is EAGVVQSPRYKIIEKKQPVAFWCNPISGHNTLYWYLQNLGQGPELLIRYENEEAVDDSQLPKDRFSAERLKGVDSTLKIQPAELGDSAVYLCASSLVGGQGLYEQYFGPGTRLTVT.

This clone was observed once. The rearrangement joins TRBV29-1 to TRBJ2-1; 7 bases agree with TRBD2. The V gene's germline CDR1 is SQVTM and CDR2 ANQGSEA. There are 18 residues in the CDR3. Losses at the gene ends were 2 bases for V and 2 bases for J; bases not matched to a gene: 15. CDR3 DNA sequence: TGCAGCGTTGAACCCCGGGGGAGGGAAAAATTTCCCTACAATGAGCAGTTCTTC. It specifies CSVEPRGREKFPYNEQFF.

The chain employs TRBV30 and TRBJ2-1; D may be TRBD1 (6 bases). Germline V gene sequence: CDR1 GTSNPN, CDR2 SVGIG (reference sequence). This CDR3 has 15 amino acids. Deletions cut 5 bases from V and 0 bases from J, with 14 bases between. The CDR3 loop is CAWLSTGSSYNEQFF. The CDR3 region has the DNA TGTGCCTGGCTATCAACAGGGAGCTCCTACAATGAGCAGTTCTTC.

The sample holds one count of this clone. The chain uses TRBV30 and TRBJ1-2; D is unresolved. The CDR3 totals 13 residues. V shed 4 bases and J shed 8 bases, with 17 bases lying between them. CDR1 is GTSNPN and CDR2 is SVGIG in the germline V gene (reference sequence). As DNA, the CDR3 is TGTGCCTGGACCGCAGACAATCCGGGGGGCTACACCTTC. This sequence encodes CAWTADNPGGYTF.

The chain couples TRBV18 to TRBJ1-2, with 8 bases that match TRBD1. Per the germline V gene, CDR1 is KGHSH and CDR2 is LQKENI. V lost 4 bases and J lost 3; bases outside the gene matches: 1. This CDR3 contains 13 residues. CDR3 residues: CASSQGQDYGYTF. The CDR3 DNA reads TGTGCCAGCTCACAGGGACAGGACTATGGCTACACCTTC.

This clone was detected only a few times. The chain links TRBV5-4 to TRBJ1-1; 7 bases fit TRBD1. V shed 0 bases, J shed 4 bases, and the junction held 3 bases outside the gene matches. CDR3 size: 14 residues. Germline V lookup: CDR1 SGHNT, CDR2 YYREEE (reference sequence). The CDR3 DNA follows: TGTGCCAGCAGCTTGGACCAGGGGGGCACTGAAGCTTTCTTT. Its translation: CASSLDQGGTEAFF.

V is TRBV6-2 or TRBV6-3 and J is TRBJ1-2, with TRBD1 matching over 10 bases. Trimming cost V 5 bases and J 5 bases; bases outside gene matches: 11. This CDR3 has 16 amino acids. Looked up from germline, CDR1 is MNHEY and CDR2 is SVGEGT. The CDR3 nucleotides are TGTGCCAGCAGTAATCCCCGGGACAGGGGCCAGTATGGCTACACCTTC. The encoded protein is CASSNPRDRGQYGYTF.

The gene calls are TRBV2 and TRBJ2-3, with TRBD1 matching 8 bases. CDR1 SNHLY and CDR2 FYNNEI come from the germline V gene. CDR3 length: 16 amino acids. V was pared by 1 base and J by 3 bases, with 6 bases of the junction left unmatched. CDR3 sequence: CASSEVIGQGTDTQYF. In nucleotides, the CDR3 is TGTGCCAGCAGTGAAGTGATTGGACAGGGTACAGATACGCAGTATTTT.

This clone has a single count. The rearrangement links TRBV6-5 to TRBJ1-2, with TRBD1 identical over 9 bases. The CDR3 length is 12 residues. J was trimmed by 8 bases and V by 6 bases; bases with no gene match: 4. Germline V lookup: CDR1 MNHEY, CDR2 SVGAGI. The CDR3 loop reads CASRQGARGYTF. CDR3 DNA sequence: TGTGCCAGCAGACAGGGGGCGAGAGGCTACACCTTC.

The chain recombines TRBV29-1 with TRBJ2-3; tentatively, D is TRBD2 (5 bases). Trimming removed 3 bases from V and 0 bases from J, with 16 bases in between. CDR1 and CDR2 (germline): SQVTM, ANQGSEA. The CDR3 runs to 16 residues. DNA of the CDR3: TGCAGCGTTGATAACCTGGACTGGTCTAGCACAGATACGCAGTATTTT. Its translation: CSVDNLDWSSTDTQYF.

The chain combines TRBV28 with TRBJ1-1; D is possibly TRBD1 (5 bases). This CDR3 region has 15 residues. V shed 6 bases and J shed 6 bases, with 20 bases lying between them. Germline V CDR1 and CDR2: MDHEN, SYDVKM. CDR3: CASRLLGDSPSEAFF. The CDR3 region has the DNA TGTGCCAGCAGGCTACTGGGCGACAGTCCGTCTGAAGCTTTCTTT.

This clone was detected once. The V gene is TRBV19, the J gene TRBJ1-3; D is unclear. V lost 3 bases, J lost 0 bases, and 9 bases lay in between. The germline gives CDR1 LNHDA, CDR2 SQIVND (reference sequence). The CDR3 loop spans 15 amino acids. CDR3 residues: CASSIGDFSGNTIYF. The CDR3 DNA reads TGTGCCAGTAGTATCGGGGATTTCTCTGGAAACACCATATATTTT. The full variable domain, completed using reference TRBV19 and TRBJ1-3, is DGGITQSPKYLFRKEGQNVTLSCEQNLNHDAMYWYRQDPGQGLRLIYYSQIVNDFQKGDIAEGYSVSREKKESFPLTVTSAQKNPTAFYLCASSIGDFSGNTIYFGEGSWLTVV.

The count of this clone is one. V usage is TRBV11-2 and J usage is TRBJ2-5; D is uncertain. V lost 3 bases, J lost 2 bases, and 10 bases lay in between. CDR1 is SGHAT and CDR2 is FQNNGV in the germline V gene. This CDR3 is 14 amino acids long. Written as DNA, the CDR3 is TGTGCCAGCAGCTTGTTCGGTCGGCAAGAGACCCAGTACTTC. Translation gives CASSLFGRQETQYF.

The J gene is TRBJ1-2, the V gene TRBV24-1, with D perhaps TRBD1 (5 bases). Germline CDR1 reads KGHDR; CDR2 reads SFDVKD. The germline V and J ends were trimmed by 5 bases and 3 bases, with 15 bases remaining between them. The CDR3 runs to 15 residues. CDR3: CATSAPAGGDYGYTF. The CDR3 bases are TGTGCCACCAGTGCCCCCGCCGGGGGAGACTATGGCTACACCTTC.

V gene TRBV2 combines with J gene TRBJ2-4; TRBD1 matches at 7 bases. The CDR3 is 15 residues long. The V segment lost 6 bases and the J segment 0 bases; nucleotides outside the gene matches: 5. Germline CDR1 and CDR2: SNHLY and FYNNEI. Written as DNA, the CDR3 is TGTGCCAGCAGCGCCGGACAGGAAGCCAAAAACATTCAGTACTTC. This gives the protein CASSAGQEAKNIQYF.

The V call is TRBV6-5, the J call TRBJ1-3; D is uncertain. V lost 6 bases and J lost 4, with 16 bases in between. The CDR3 is 15 residues long. Germline V gives CDR1 MNHEY, CDR2 SVGAGI. The CDR3: CASSIGLVSGNTIYF. The CDR3, as DNA: TGTGCCAGCAGCATTGGACTGGTCTCAGGAAACACCATATATTTT.

J is TRBJ1-4 and V is TRBV19, with D possibly matching TRBD1 (6 bases). The ends were cut back, 5 bases at V and 5 bases at J, with 12 bases in the middle. CDR3 length equals 14 residues. CDR1 and CDR2 from the germline V gene are LNHDA and SQIVND (reference sequence). This CDR3 is CASSSTGKNEKLFF. DNA for the CDR3: TGTGCCAGTAGTTCTACAGGGAAAAATGAAAAACTGTTTTTT.

The rearrangement joins TRBV6-1 to TRBJ2-1; 8 nucleotides agree with TRBD2. The V gene's germline CDR1 is MNHNS and CDR2 SASEGT. The CDR3 is 16 amino acids. J lost 2 bases, V lost 4 bases, and 7 bases had no gene match. CDR3: CASSVGREVPYNEQFF. As DNA, the CDR3 is TGTGCCAGCAGTGTTGGGCGGGAGGTCCCCTACAATGAGCAGTTCTTC.

The rearrangement uses TRBV11-3 and TRBJ2-7; weak D call: TRBD1 (6 bases). V dropped 5 bases and J dropped 4 bases, with 9 bases sitting between them. This CDR3 is 12 amino acids long. The V gene's germline CDR1 is SGHNT and CDR2 YENEEA. This chain's CDR3 is CASSPGDYEQYF. CDR3 DNA: TGTGCCAGCAGCCCAGGGGATTACGAGCAGTACTTC.

The chain joins TRBV7-2 to TRBJ1-2; 7 bases agree with TRBD1. CDR1 and CDR2 from the germline V gene are SGHTA and FQGNSA. V gave up 6 bases and J gave up 2 bases; unmatched junction bases: 3. The CDR3 loop spans 13 amino acids. The CDR3 bases are TGTGCCAGCAGTTCGGGACAGAACTATGGCTACACCTTC. It is translated as CASSSGQNYGYTF.

This clone was seen a single time. The V call is TRBV6-2 or TRBV6-3, the J call TRBJ2-5; 11 bases are a match to TRBD2. This CDR3 comprises 13 residues. Trimming cost V 9 bases and J 7 bases; bases outside gene matches: 7. Germline-derived CDR1 and CDR2 are MNHEY and SVGEGT. The DNA of the CDR3 is TGTGCCAGTAGCGGGGGGGATCGTCGGACCCAGTACTTC. Its protein is CASSGGDRRTQYF.

In its sample, this clone was seen once. The CDR3: CASSLAVVDRRMNTEAFF. CDR3 bases: TGTGCCAGCAGCTTGGCCGTTGTCGACAGAAGAATGAACACTGAAGCTTTCTTT. This chain uses TRBV5-5 with TRBJ1-1, with a weak D call TRBD1 (5 bases). CDR3 length: 18 amino acids. CDR1 and CDR2 (germline): SGHKS, YYEKEE (reference sequence). V was cut by 0 bases and J by 0 bases, with 18 bases left in between.

This clone has a single count. This chain links TRBV2 with TRBJ2-5; the D gene is possibly TRBD2 (5 bases). The CDR3 runs 13 residues. Germline CDR1 and CDR2: SNHLY and FYNNEI. Trimming left V 4 bases short and J 3 bases short, with 9 bases between. CDR3 nucleotide sequence: TGTGCCAGCAGTGTGGAGGCAGAAGAGACCCAGTACTTC. Encoded protein: CASSVEAEETQYF. The whole variable domain, filled in from reference TRBV2 and TRBJ2-5, reads EPEVTQTPSHQVTQMGQEVILRCVPISNHLYFYWYRQILGQKVEFLVSFYNNEISEKSEIFDDQFSVERPDGSNFTLKIRSTKLEDSAMYFCASSVEAEETQYFGPGTRLLVL.

CDR3 sequence (DNA): TGCGCCAGCAGCCAAGAAGTCAGTCGCGGAGTCCAAGAGACCCAGTACTTC. It specifies CASSQEVSRGVQETQYF. V gene TRBV4-1 combines with J gene TRBJ2-5; no clear D gene. The CDR3 runs to 17 residues. Germline V gene sequence: CDR1 MGHRA, CDR2 YSYEKL. V was trimmed by 0 bases and J by 1 base, leaving 15 bases between them.

This chain uses TRBV14 with TRBJ2-7; tentative D call: TRBD1 (6 bases). CDR1 and CDR2 (germline): SGHDN, FVKESK. The length of the CDR3 is 14 residues. With 4 bases removed from V and 4 bases from J, the gap between germline ends came to 14 bases. This CDR3 is CASSPSGHPYEQYF. The CDR3 DNA is TGTGCCAGCAGCCCTTCGGGACATCCTTACGAGCAGTACTTC.

The J gene is TRBJ2-1, the V gene TRBV21-1; the tabulated D call, TRBD1, remains unverified against the DNA. TRBV21-1 is given as a pseudogene. The CDR3 is made up of 22 amino acids. CDR3 protein: CASSKGSRGTGDSRGTYNEQFF. DNA for the CDR3: TGTGCCAGCAGCAAAGGGTCCAGAGGGACAGGGGACTCTCGGGGAACCTACAATGAGCAGTTCTTC.

The rearrangement links TRBV30 to TRBJ1-2; D is unclear. The CDR3 contains 15 residues. Germline values: CDR1 GTSNPN, CDR2 SVGIG (reference sequence). CDR3 nucleotides: TGTGCTCACCTGGTCCCCCAGGCACCCTCCTATGGCTACACCTTC. Encoded protein: CAHLVPQAPSYGYTF.